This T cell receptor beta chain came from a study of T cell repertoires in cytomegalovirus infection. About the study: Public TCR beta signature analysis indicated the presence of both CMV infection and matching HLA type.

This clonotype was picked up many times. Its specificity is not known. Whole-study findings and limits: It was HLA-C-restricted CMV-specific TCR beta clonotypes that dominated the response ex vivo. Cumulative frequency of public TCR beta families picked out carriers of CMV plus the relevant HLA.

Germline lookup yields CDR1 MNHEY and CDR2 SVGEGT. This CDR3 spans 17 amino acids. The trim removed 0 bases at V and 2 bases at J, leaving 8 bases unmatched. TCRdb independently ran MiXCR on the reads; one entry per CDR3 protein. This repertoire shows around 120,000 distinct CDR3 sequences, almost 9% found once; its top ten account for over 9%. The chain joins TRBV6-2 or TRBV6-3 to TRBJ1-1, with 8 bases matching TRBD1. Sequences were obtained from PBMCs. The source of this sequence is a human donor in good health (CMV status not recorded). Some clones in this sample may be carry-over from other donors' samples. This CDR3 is CASSYSPGGRSNTEAFF. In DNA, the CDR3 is TGTGCCAGCAGTTACTCCCCAGGGGGCAGATCTAACACTGAAGCTTTCTTT.